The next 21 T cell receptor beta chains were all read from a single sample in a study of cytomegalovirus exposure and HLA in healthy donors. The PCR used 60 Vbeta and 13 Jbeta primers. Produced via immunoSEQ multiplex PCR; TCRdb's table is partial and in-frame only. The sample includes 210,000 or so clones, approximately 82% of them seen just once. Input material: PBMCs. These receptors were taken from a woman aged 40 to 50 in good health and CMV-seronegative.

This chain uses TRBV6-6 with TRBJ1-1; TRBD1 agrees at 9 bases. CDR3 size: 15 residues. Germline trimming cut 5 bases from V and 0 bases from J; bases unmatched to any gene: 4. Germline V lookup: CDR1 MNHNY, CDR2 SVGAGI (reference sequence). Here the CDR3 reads CASSRTGAVNTEAFF. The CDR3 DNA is TGTGCCAGCAGTCGGACAGGGGCCGTGAACACTGAAGCTTTCTTT.

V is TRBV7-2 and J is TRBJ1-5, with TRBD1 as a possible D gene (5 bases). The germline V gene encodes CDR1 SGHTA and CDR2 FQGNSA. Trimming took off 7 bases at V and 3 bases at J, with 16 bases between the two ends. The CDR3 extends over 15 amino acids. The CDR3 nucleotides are TGTGCCAGCACCGGGGGAACAGGCTACAATCAGCCCCAGCATTTT. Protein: CASTGGTGYNQPQHF.

CDR3 nucleotide sequence: TGTGCCAGCAGCCAAGACAGGGCGTCCTACGAGCAGTACTTC. Its protein product is CASSQDRASYEQYF. The chain combines TRBV13 with TRBJ2-7, with 7 bases identical to TRBD1. Germline-derived CDR1 and CDR2 are PRHDT and FYEKMQ (reference sequence). V shed 5 bases, J shed 1 base, and the junction held 5 bases outside the gene matches. This CDR3 is built from 14 residues.

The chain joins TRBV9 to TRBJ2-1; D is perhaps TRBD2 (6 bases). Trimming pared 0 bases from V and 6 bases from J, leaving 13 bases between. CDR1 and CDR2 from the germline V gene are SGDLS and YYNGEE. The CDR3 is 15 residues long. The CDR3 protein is CASSVVGSGTNEQFF. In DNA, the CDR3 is TGTGCCAGCAGCGTAGTTGGTAGCGGAACCAATGAGCAGTTCTTC. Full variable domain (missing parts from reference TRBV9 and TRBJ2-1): DSGVTQTPKHLITATGQRVTLRCSPRSGDLSVYWYQQSLDQGLQFLIQYYNGEERAKGNILERFSAQQFPDLHSELNLSSLELGDSALYFCASSVVGSGTNEQFFGPGTRLTVL.

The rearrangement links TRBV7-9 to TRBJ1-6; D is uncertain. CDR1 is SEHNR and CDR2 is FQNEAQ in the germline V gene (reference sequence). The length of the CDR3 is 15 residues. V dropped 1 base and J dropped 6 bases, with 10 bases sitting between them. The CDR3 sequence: CASSLGGFSNSPLHF. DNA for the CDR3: TGTGCCAGCAGCTTAGGAGGGTTCAGTAATTCACCCCTCCACTTT.

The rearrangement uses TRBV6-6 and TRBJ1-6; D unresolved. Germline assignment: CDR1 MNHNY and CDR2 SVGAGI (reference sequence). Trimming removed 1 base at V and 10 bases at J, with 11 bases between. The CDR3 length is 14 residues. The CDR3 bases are TGTGCCAGCAGTTACTACGGGAAAGGATCACCCCTCCACTTT. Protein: CASSYYGKGSPLHF.

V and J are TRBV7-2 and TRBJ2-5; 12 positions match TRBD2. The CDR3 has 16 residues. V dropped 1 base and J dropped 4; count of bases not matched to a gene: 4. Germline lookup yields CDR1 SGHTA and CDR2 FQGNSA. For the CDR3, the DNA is TGTGCCAGCAGCTTAGGGCTAGCGGGGGGGTTAGAGACCCAGTACTTC. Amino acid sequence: CASSLGLAGGLETQYF.

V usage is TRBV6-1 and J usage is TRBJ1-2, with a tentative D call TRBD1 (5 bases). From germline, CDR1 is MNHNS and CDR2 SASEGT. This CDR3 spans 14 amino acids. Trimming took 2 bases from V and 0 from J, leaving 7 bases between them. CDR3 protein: CASSEQGSNYGYTF. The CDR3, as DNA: TGTGCCAGCAGTGAACAGGGATCTAACTATGGCTACACCTTC.

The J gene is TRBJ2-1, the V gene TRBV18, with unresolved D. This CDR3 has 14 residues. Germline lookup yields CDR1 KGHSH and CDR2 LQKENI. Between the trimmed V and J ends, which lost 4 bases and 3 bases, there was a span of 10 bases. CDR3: CASSQTRLYNEQFF. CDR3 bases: TGTGCCAGCTCACAGACCCGACTCTACAATGAGCAGTTCTTC. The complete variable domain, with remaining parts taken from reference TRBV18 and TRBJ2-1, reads NAGVMQNPRHLVRRRGQEARLRCSPMKGHSHVYWYRQLPEEGLKFMVYLQKENIIDESGMPKERFSAEFPKEGPSILRIQQVVRGDSAAYFCASSQTRLYNEQFFGPGTRLTVL.

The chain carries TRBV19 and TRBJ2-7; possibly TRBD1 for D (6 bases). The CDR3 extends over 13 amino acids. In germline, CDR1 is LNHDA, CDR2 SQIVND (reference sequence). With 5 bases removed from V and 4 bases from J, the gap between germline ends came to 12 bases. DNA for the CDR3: TGTGCCAGTAGTGCGACACAGGGTTACGAGCAGTACTTC. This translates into CASSATQGYEQYF.

CDR3 bases: TGTGCCTGGTCCGGGACAGGGGGCCTCGGGGAGCTGTTTTTT. It is translated as CAWSGTGGLGELFF. The chain combines TRBV30 with TRBJ2-2, with TRBD1 matching 12 bases. This CDR3 contains 14 residues. V lost 5 bases to trimming and J lost 7 bases; unmatched junction nucleotides: 5. Germline CDR1 and CDR2: GTSNPN and SVGIG (reference sequence).

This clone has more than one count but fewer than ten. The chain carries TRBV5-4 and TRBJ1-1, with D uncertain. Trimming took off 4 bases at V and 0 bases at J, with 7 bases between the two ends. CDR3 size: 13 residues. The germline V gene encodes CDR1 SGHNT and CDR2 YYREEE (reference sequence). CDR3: CASSPYLNTEAFF. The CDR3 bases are TGTGCCAGCAGCCCCTACTTGAACACTGAAGCTTTCTTT. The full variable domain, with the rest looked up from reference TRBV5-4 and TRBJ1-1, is ETGVTQSPTHLIKTRGQQVTLRCSSQSGHNTVSWYQQALGQGPQFIFQYYREEENGRGNFPPRFSGLQFPNYSSELNVNALELDDSALYLCASSPYLNTEAFFGQGTRLTVV.

The CDR3 nucleotides are TGTGCCAGCAGTAACACACGGGGGACCCAAGAGACCCAGTACTTC. It is translated as CASSNTRGTQETQYF. V gene TRBV6-5 combines with J gene TRBJ2-5; tentatively, D is TRBD2 (6 bases). This CDR3 comprises 15 residues. V lost 5 bases to trimming and J lost 1 base, with 14 bases between them. Germline loops: CDR1 MNHEY, CDR2 SVGAGI.

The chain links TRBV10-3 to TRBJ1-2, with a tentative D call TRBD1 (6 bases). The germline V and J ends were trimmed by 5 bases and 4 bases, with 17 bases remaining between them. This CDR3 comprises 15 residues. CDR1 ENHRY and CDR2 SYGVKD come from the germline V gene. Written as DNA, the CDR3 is TGTGCCATCAGTAATTCCCAGGGGAGCTCCTATGGCTACACCTTC. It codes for CAISNSQGSSYGYTF.

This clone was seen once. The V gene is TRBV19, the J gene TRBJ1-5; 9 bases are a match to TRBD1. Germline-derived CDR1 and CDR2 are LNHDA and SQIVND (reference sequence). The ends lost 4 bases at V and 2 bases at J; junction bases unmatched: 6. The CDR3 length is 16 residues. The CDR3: CASSRWTGVGNQPQHF. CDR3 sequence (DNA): TGTGCCAGTAGTAGATGGACAGGGGTCGGCAATCAGCCCCAGCATTTT.

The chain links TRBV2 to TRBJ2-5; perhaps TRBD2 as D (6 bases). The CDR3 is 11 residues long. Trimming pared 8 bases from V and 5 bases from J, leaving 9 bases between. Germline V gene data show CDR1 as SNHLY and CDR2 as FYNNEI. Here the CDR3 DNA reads TGTGCCAGCGGCGGGGTGGAGACCCAGTACTTC. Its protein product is CASGGVETQYF. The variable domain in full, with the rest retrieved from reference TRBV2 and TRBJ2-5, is EPEVTQTPSHQVTQMGQEVILRCVPISNHLYFYWYRQILGQKVEFLVSFYNNEISEKSEIFDDQFSVERPDGSNFTLKIRSTKLEDSAMYFCASGGVETQYFGPGTRLLVL.

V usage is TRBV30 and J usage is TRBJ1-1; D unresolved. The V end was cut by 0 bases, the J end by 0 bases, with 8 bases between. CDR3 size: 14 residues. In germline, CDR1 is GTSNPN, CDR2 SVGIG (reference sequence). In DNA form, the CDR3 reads TGTGCCTGGAGTGTACTAAAATTGAACACTGAAGCTTTCTTT. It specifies CAWSVLKLNTEAFF.

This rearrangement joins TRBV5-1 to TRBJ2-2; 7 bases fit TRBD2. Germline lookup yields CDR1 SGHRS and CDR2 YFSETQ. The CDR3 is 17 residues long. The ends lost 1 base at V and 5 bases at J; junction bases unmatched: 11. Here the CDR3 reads CASSLRIAGAATGELFF. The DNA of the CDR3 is TGCGCCAGCAGCTTGAGGATAGCGGGCGCGGCAACCGGGGAGCTGTTTTTT.

The CDR3 DNA reads TGTGCCAGCAGCCCTTCCGGACAGGGACAGGGCACTGAAGCTTTCTTT. Its protein is CASSPSGQGQGTEAFF. The rearrangement links TRBV6-4 to TRBJ1-1; the match to TRBD1 covers 9 bases. J lost 4 bases, V lost 6 bases, and 12 bases had no gene match. Germline values: CDR1 MRHNA, CDR2 SNTAGT. The length of the CDR3 is 16 residues.

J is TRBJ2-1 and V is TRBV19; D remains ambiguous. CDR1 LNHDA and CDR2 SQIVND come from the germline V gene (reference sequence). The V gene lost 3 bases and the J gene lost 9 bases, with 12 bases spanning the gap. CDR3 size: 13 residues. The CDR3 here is CASSMSVSGEQFF. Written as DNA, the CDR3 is TGTGCCAGTAGTATGTCTGTCAGTGGTGAGCAGTTCTTC.

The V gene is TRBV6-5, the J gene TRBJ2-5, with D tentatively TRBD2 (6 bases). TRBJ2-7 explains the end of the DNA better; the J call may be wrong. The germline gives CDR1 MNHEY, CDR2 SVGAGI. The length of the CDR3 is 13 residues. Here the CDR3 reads CASSYGAGFEQYF. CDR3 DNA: TGTGCCAGCAGTTACGGGGCGGGATTCGAGCAGTACTTC.